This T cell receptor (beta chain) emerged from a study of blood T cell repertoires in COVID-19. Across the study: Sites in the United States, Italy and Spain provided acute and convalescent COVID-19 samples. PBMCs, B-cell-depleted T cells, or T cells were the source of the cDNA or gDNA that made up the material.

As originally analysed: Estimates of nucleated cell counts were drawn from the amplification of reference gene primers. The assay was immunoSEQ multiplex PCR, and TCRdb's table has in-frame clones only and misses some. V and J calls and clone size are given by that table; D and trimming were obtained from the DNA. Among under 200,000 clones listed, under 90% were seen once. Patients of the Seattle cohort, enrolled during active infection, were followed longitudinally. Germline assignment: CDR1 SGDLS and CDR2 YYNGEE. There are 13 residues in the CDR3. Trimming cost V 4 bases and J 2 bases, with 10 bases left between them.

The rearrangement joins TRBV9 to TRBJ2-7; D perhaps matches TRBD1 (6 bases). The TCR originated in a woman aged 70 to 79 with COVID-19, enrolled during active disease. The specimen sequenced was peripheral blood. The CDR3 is CASSPGQTYEQYF. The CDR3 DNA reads TGTGCCAGCAGCCCAGGACAGACCTACGAGCAGTACTTC.